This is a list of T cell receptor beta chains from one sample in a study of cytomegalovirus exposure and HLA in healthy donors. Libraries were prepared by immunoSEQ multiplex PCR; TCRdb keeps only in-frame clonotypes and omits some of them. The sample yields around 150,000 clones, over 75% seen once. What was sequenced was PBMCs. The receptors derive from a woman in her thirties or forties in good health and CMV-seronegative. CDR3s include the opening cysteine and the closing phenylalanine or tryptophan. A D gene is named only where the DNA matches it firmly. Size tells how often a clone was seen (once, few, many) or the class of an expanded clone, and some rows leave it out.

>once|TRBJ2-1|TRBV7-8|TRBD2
CASSPIAGRGNEQFF
TGTGCCAGCAGCCCCATAGCGGGTAGGGGAAATGAGCAGTTCTTC
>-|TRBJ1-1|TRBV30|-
CAWSPRGRGTEAFF
TGTGCCTGGAGTCCCAGGGGTAGAGGCACTGAAGCTTTCTTT
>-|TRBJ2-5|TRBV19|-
CASSMDSQETQYF
TGTGCCAGTAGTATGGACTCTCAAGAGACCCAGTACTTC
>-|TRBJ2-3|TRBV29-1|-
CSVEVAQSGADTQYF
TGCAGCGTTGAGGTAGCTCAATCGGGGGCAGATACGCAGTATTTT
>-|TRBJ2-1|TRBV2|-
CASRDFGDSLYNEQFF
TGTGCCAGCAGGGATTTCGGGGACTCCCTTTACAATGAGCAGTTCTTC
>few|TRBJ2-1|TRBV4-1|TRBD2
CASSQTSGSPYNEQFF
TGCGCCAGCAGCCAAACTAGCGGGAGTCCGTACAATGAGCAGTTCTTC
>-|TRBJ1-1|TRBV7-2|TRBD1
CASSFPRTGGEAFF
TGTGCCAGCAGCTTCCCCCGGACAGGGGGTGAAGCTTTCTTT
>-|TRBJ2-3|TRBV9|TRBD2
CASSPGLAGADTQYF
TGTGCCAGCAGCCCCGGACTAGCCGGTGCAGATACGCAGTATTTT
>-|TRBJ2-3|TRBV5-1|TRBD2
CASSSGEGTDTQYF
TGCGCCAGCAGCTCTGGGGAGGGTACAGATACGCAGTATTTT
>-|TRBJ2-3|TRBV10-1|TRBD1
CASRDRATDTQYF
TGCGCCAGCAGGGACAGGGCCACAGATACGCAGTATTTT
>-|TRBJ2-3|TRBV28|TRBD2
CASRPGTSGTDTQYF
TGTGCCAGCCGCCCCGGGACTAGCGGCACAGATACGCAGTATTTT
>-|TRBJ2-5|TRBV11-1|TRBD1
CASSTSTGGSETQYF
TGTGCCAGCAGCACTTCGACAGGGGGGTCGGAGACCCAGTACTTC
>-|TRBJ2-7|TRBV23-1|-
CASSHLTELPSYEQYF
TGCGCCAGCAGTCATTTAACCGAGTTGCCCTCCTACGAGCAGTACTTC
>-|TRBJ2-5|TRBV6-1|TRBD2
CASKRDLLQETQYF
TGTGCCAGCAAGCGGGACCTCCTTCAAGAGACCCAGTACTTC
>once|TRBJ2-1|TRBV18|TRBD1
CASSPSRTGDYNEQFF
TGTGCCAGCTCACCCTCCCGGACAGGGGATTACAATGAGCAGTTCTTC
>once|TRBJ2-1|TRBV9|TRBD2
CASTSGTYNEQFF
TGTGCCAGCACTAGCGGAACTTACAATGAGCAGTTCTTC
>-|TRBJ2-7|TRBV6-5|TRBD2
CASTRTSGRSEQYF
TGTGCCAGCACCAGGACTAGCGGGAGGAGCGAGCAGTACTTC
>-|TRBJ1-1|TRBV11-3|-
CASSLSYNRNTEAFF
TGTGCCAGCAGCTTATCGTACAACCGGAACACTGAAGCTTTCTTT
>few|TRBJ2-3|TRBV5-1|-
CASSGETDTQYF
TGCGCCAGCAGCGGGGAGACAGATACGCAGTATTTT
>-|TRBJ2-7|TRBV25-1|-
CASSSYSYEQYF
TGTGCCAGCTCCTCTTACTCCTACGAGCAGTACTTC
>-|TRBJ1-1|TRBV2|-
CASSESIRTLNTEAFF
TGTGCCAGCAGTGAATCCATCCGGACATTGAACACTGAAGCTTTCTTT
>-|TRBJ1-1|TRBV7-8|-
CASSFLWTELGAFF
TGTGCCAGCAGCTTTTTATGGACAGAATTGGGGGCTTTCTTT
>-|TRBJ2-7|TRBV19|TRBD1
CASSARTGLSYEQYF
TGTGCCAGTAGTGCACGGACAGGACTGTCCTACGAGCAGTACTTC
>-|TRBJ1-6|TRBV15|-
CATSRDQSPLHF
TGTGCCACCAGCAGAGATCAGTCACCCCTCCACTTT